This TCR beta chain was profiled in a study of T cell responses to AZD1222 COVID-19 vaccine. Sequencing was performed with immunoSEQ multiplex PCR; in TCRdb, only in-frame clones are kept and a portion is missing. The data hold approximately 150,000 clones, with 80% to 95% observed a single time. About this clone: Its matching antigen is unknown.

General study findings and limits: Two doses of AZD1222 preceded a rise in Spike-specific TCR breadth and depth. Unmutated variant regions are reportedly the target of nearly half of TCRs that are spike-specific. Spike-wide coverage was observed for vaccine-associated CD4 TCRs, with dominant responses at 160-218 and 743-854.

With 1 base removed from V and 1 base from J, the gap between germline ends came to 7 bases. The germline V gene has CDR1 LGHDT and CDR2 YNNKEL (reference sequence). CDR3 length: 14 amino acids. This sample comprised peripheral blood, obtained on day 0 of AZD1222 vaccination. This receptor was taken from an adult in good health. The chain carries TRBV3-1 (or the pseudogene TRBV3-2) and TRBJ1-1; D is undetermined. In DNA form, the CDR3 reads TGTGCCAGCAGCCAAGGACCGCGGAACACTGAAGCTTTCTTT. Translating it yields CASSQGPRNTEAFF.